Below, 15 T cell receptor beta chains from the same sample are listed, as sequenced in a study of regulatory and conventional T cells in RAG deficiency. Profiled with immunoSEQ multiplex PCR; TCRdb holds only in-frame clones, not every one. The sample consists of over 15,000 clones, around 90% of them appearing once. The sorted regulatory T cells were CD4+, CD25-high and CD127-low, with genomic DNA sequenced. The sample was also linked to a second study, of regulatory T cells. That investigation notes: The PCR used 52 TRBV and 13 TRBJ primers.

Sequencing was carried out using Tregs sorted from blood. These receptors were taken from a human donor in good health.

The genes are TRBV5-1 and TRBJ2-1; 12 bases line up with TRBD2. The germline CDR1 and CDR2 sequences are SGHRS and YFSETQ. The V gene end was trimmed by 4 bases and the J gene end by 5 bases; junction bases not matched to a gene: 4. The CDR3 has 15 residues. The CDR3 DNA reads TGCGCCAGCAGCAGACTAGCGGGGGTGAACAATGAGCAGTTCTTC. The encoded protein is CASSRLAGVNNEQFF.

The rearrangement joins TRBV29-1 to TRBJ2-2; TRBD2 aligns across 15 bases. The germline V gene has CDR1 SQVTM and CDR2 ANQGSEA. V lost 7 bases to trimming and J lost 5 bases; unmatched junction nucleotides: 8. The CDR3 is made up of 16 amino acids. CDR3 coding DNA: TGCAGCGCAGGACTAGCGGGGGGGACGACGACCGGGGAGCTGTTTTTT. Protein: CSAGLAGGTTTGELFF.

The chain uses TRBV5-1 and TRBJ2-7, with TRBD2 matching 12 bases. CDR1 and CDR2 from the germline V gene are SGHRS and YFSETQ. Losses at the gene ends were 1 base for V and 2 bases for J; bases not matched to a gene: 4. This CDR3 has 16 residues. The CDR3 is CASSLTSGGPTYEQYF. Here the CDR3 DNA reads TGCGCCAGCAGCTTGACTAGCGGGGGGCCCACCTACGAGCAGTACTTC. Using reference TRBV5-1 and TRBJ2-7 for the parts outside the CDR3, the full variable domain is KAGVTQTPRYLIKTRGQQVTLSCSPISGHRSVSWYQQTPGQGLQFLFEYFSETQRNKGNFPGRFSGRQFSNSRSEMNVSTLELGDSALYLCASSLTSGGPTYEQYFGPGTRLTVT.

This clone was detected only once. V usage is TRBV5-1 and J usage is TRBJ2-5; 9 bases line up with TRBD2. The CDR3 covers 14 residues. Trimming removed 0 bases from V and 4 bases from J; junction bases left unmatched: 1. In germline, CDR1 is SGHRS, CDR2 YFSETQ. DNA for the CDR3: TGCGCCAGCAGCTTGGGTAGCGGGGGAGAGACCCAGTACTTC. Amino acid sequence: CASSLGSGGETQYF. The entire variable domain, with the rest obtained from reference TRBV5-1 and TRBJ2-5, is as follows: KAGVTQTPRYLIKTRGQQVTLSCSPISGHRSVSWYQQTPGQGLQFLFEYFSETQRNKGNFPGRFSGRQFSNSRSEMNVSTLELGDSALYLCASSLGSGGETQYFGPGTRLLVL.

The chain combines TRBV5-1 with TRBJ2-1; 7 nucleotides align to TRBD2. The CDR3 covers 16 residues. The junction had 8 bases not matched to a gene; V was cut back by 0 bases and J by 5 bases. Germline V CDR1 and CDR2: SGHRS, YFSETQ. The CDR3 spells CASSLAALALNNEQFF. In DNA form, the CDR3 reads TGCGCCAGCAGCTTGGCCGCACTAGCGCTTAACAATGAGCAGTTCTTC.

In its sample, this clone was seen once. The V and J genes are TRBV5-6 and TRBJ1-5, with TRBD1 as a possible D gene (5 bases). Between the trimmed V and J ends, which lost 4 bases and 4 bases, there was a span of 18 bases. CDR3 length: 16 amino acids. Germline CDR1 reads SGHDT; CDR2 reads YYEEEE. The CDR3 protein is CASSRYSRTTNQPQHF. DNA for the CDR3: TGTGCCAGCAGCCGCTATAGTAGGACAACAAATCAGCCCCAGCATTTT.

This sequence joins TRBV30 and TRBJ2-7; D is possibly TRBD1 (8 bases). This CDR3 region has 14 residues. Per the germline V gene, CDR1 is GTSNPN and CDR2 is SVGIG (reference sequence). Trimming took off 4 bases at V and 6 bases at J, with 19 bases between the two ends. The CDR3 region has the DNA TGTGCCTGGAACCTACAGGGGGGGTTGAGCGAGCAGTACTTC. Its protein product is CAWNLQGGLSEQYF.

V and J are TRBV6-1 and TRBJ2-1, with TRBD2 identical over 11 bases. CDR1 is MNHNS, CDR2 SASEGT, per germline. This CDR3 is built from 15 residues. V lost 2 bases to trimming and J lost 5 bases; unmatched junction nucleotides: 2. Written as DNA, the CDR3 is TGTGCCAGCAGTGAAACTAGCGGGGGCAACAATGAGCAGTTCTTC. Amino acids: CASSETSGGNNEQFF.

The chain is built from TRBV6-1 and TRBJ2-7; 8 bases line up with TRBD1. Trimming cost V 5 bases and J 2 bases; bases outside gene matches: 8. The V gene's germline CDR1 is MNHNS and CDR2 SASEGT. The CDR3 consists of 15 residues. CDR3 nucleotide sequence: TGTGCCAGCAGTTCATGGACAGGGACCGCCTACGAGCAGTACTTC. Amino acids: CASSSWTGTAYEQYF.

This chain links TRBV6-5 with TRBJ2-1; TRBD2 is a possible D gene (5 bases). Trimming shortened V by 2 bases and J by 0 bases, and 11 bases separated the two germline ends. The germline V gene encodes CDR1 MNHEY and CDR2 SVGAGI. The CDR3 runs to 16 residues. For the CDR3, the DNA is TGTGCCAGCAGTTACGGAGGAACGGGCTCCTACAATGAGCAGTTCTTC. Translation gives CASSYGGTGSYNEQFF.

J is TRBJ1-6 and V is TRBV5-1; D gene uncertain. Germline CDR1 SGHRS, CDR2 YFSETQ. V dropped 4 bases and J dropped 3 bases, with 11 bases sitting between them. The CDR3 contains 15 residues. CDR3 protein: CASSQDGLYNSPLHF. The DNA for the CDR3 is TGCGCCAGCAGCCAGGACGGACTCTATAATTCACCCCTCCACTTT.

This clone was picked up a small number of times. The V call is TRBV18, the J call TRBJ1-5, with D hard to call. Germline loops: CDR1 KGHSH, CDR2 LQKENI. CDR3 length equals 15 residues. The ends were cut back, 6 bases at V and 4 bases at J, with 16 bases in the middle. The CDR3 loop is CASSSSLGANQPQHF. CDR3 bases: TGTGCCAGCTCCTCGTCGCTGGGTGCGAATCAGCCCCAGCATTTT.

The genes are TRBV2 and TRBJ1-1; no reliable D call. Looked up from germline, CDR1 is SNHLY and CDR2 is FYNNEI. The V gene lost 2 bases and the J gene lost 0 bases, with 10 bases spanning the gap. The CDR3 spans 15 residues. Written as DNA, the CDR3 is TGTGCCAGCAGTGAACTACGTATAGTGAACACTGAAGCTTTCTTT. Its protein product is CASSELRIVNTEAFF. The complete variable domain, with remaining parts taken from reference TRBV2 and TRBJ1-1, reads EPEVTQTPSHQVTQMGQEVILRCVPISNHLYFYWYRQILGQKVEFLVSFYNNEISEKSEIFDDQFSVERPDGSNFTLKIRSTKLEDSAMYFCASSELRIVNTEAFFGQGTRLTVV.

This chain joins TRBV7-3 and TRBJ1-1; TRBD1 might be the D (5 bases). V dropped 0 bases and J dropped 4 bases, with 9 bases sitting between them. The germline V gene encodes CDR1 SGHTA and CDR2 FQGTGA. The CDR3 consists of 14 residues. CDR3 in amino acids: CASSLTAGGTEAFF. CDR3 nucleotide sequence: TGTGCCAGCAGCTTAACAGCGGGGGGCACTGAAGCTTTCTTT.

V gene TRBV5-1 combines with J gene TRBJ2-7; D not certain. The germline CDR1 and CDR2 sequences are SGHRS and YFSETQ. V gave up 4 bases and J gave up 0 bases, with 11 bases separating them. This CDR3 contains 14 residues. Written as DNA, the CDR3 is TGCGCCAGCAGCCCCGGTTTGGGCTCCTACGAGCAGTACTTC. It is translated as CASSPGLGSYEQYF.